Presented here are 3 T cell receptor beta chains from one specimen sequenced in a study of tumour-infiltrating T cells in Burkitt lymphoma. Produced via immunoSEQ multiplex PCR; TCRdb's table is partial and in-frame only. The table lists 11,000 to 15,000 clones, 65% to 90% of them singletons. The sample consisted of tumor tissue. The receptors shown here come from a human donor with diffuse large B-cell lymphoma.

This chain connects TRBV7-2 to TRBJ2-1, with 8 bases lining up with TRBD1. J was trimmed by 7 bases and V by 1 base; bases with no gene match: 9. Germline loops: CDR1 SGHTA, CDR2 FQGNSA. The CDR3 has 16 residues. CDR3 sequence (DNA): TGTGCCAGCAGCTTAGTAGGCAGGGGGCTAAGGAATGAGCAGTTCTTC. As protein: CASSLVGRGLRNEQFF.

J is TRBJ1-4 and V is TRBV11-2; a weak D match, TRBD1 (6 bases). The CDR3 spans 13 residues. Per germline, CDR1 SGHAT and CDR2 FQNNGV. V was trimmed by 5 bases and J by 4 bases, leaving 8 bases between them. The CDR3 loop reads CASSGGHNEKLFF. The DNA of the CDR3 is TGTGCCAGCAGCGGGGGACATAATGAAAAACTGTTTTTT.

This clone showed up just once. This sequence joins TRBV7-9 and TRBJ2-7, with 15 bases fitting TRBD2. The CDR3 is made up of 15 amino acids. The V and J ends lost 4 bases and 5 bases, in that order; junction bases with no gene match: 3. Germline CDR1 SEHNR, CDR2 FQNEAQ (reference sequence). For the CDR3, the DNA is TGTGCCAGCAGCTGGACTAGCGGGGGGGCCGACGAGCAGTACTTC. It encodes CASSWTSGGADEQYF.